These T cell receptor beta chains were read from a single sample in a study of identical twins. TCRdb re-called the 5' RACE reads through MiXCR, storing one row per CDR3 protein. The data hold roughly 690,000 distinct CDR3 sequences, with less than 25% observed a single time. The same sample was also used in a study of T cells expressing NK-cell markers.

Sequences were obtained from PBMCs. These receptors were collected from a young woman in good health. Both conserved end residues are part of each CDR3. D genes are given only for firm matches. Clone size is not always given. Where it is, it says once, few, many or a class for expanded clones.

cdr3_nt,cdr3_aa,j_call,v_call,clone_size,d_call
TGTGCCAGCAGCCAAGAAGGGACTGTCTACGAGCAGTACTTC,CASSQEGTVYEQYF,TRBJ2-7,TRBV7-9,medium-sized,NA
TGCAGTGCTTCTCTAGGGGGCGGGGAGCTGTTTTTT,CSASLGGGELFF,TRBJ2-2,TRBV20-1,NA,NA
TGTGCCAGCAGGGAAGCCGCAGCCAATCAGCCCCAGCATTTT,CASREAAANQPQHF,TRBJ1-5,TRBV12-3/TRBV12-4,few,NA
TGTGCCAGTATAGGGACAGAAGATTATGGCTACACCTTC,CASIGTEDYGYTF,TRBJ1-2,TRBV19,NA,TRBD1
TGTGCCAGCTCACCAGATCTTGAGGCTTTGGTGGTGGGAGGCCCCCCCAATGAGCAGTTCTTC,CASSPDLEALVVGGPPNEQFF,TRBJ2-1,TRBV18,NA,NA
TGTGCCAGCAGTTATTCCGGGGAGCTGCTTTTT,CASSYSGELLF,TRBJ2-2,TRBV27,NA,NA
TGTGCCAGCACCGGAGGCGATTTTCATACCTACGAGCAGTACTTC,CASTGGDFHTYEQYF,TRBJ2-7,TRBV12-3/TRBV12-4,few,NA
TGTGCCAGCAGTCATCTTGCCGGGATCTCATCCTCCTATAATTCACCCCTCCACTTT,CASSHLAGISSSYNSPLHF,TRBJ1-6,TRBV12-3/TRBV12-4,NA,NA
TGTGCCAGCAGTTTAGCGCGATCCGGGGAGCTGTTTTTT,CASSLARSGELFF,TRBJ2-2,TRBV12-3/TRBV12-4,many,NA
TGCAGCGTTAGGGGAGGTGGTGCCTACGAGCAGTACTTC,CSVRGGGAYEQYF,TRBJ2-7,TRBV29-1,many,NA
TGTGCCAGCAGTCCTCAACACGATTTCTATGGCTACACCTTC,CASSPQHDFYGYTF,TRBJ1-2,TRBV27,many,NA